Below, 19 T cell receptor beta chains from the same sample are listed, as sequenced in a study of response to subunit inactivated influenza vaccine. TCRdb fed the RT-PCR reads into MiXCR, producing one record per CDR3 protein. The sample contains 500,000 or so distinct CDR3 sequences, 16% of which appear only once. The sequencing here drew on CD4+ T cells sorted from PBMCs, taken less than 30 months after vaccination. The origin of the receptors is a man aged 45 to 75 who received an inactivated influenza vaccine.

The table lists this clonotype with a few counts. The V call is TRBV12-3 or TRBV12-4, the J call TRBJ1-5; 10 bases are a match to TRBD1. V gave up 6 bases and J gave up 6 bases; unmatched junction bases: 5. The CDR3 totals 14 residues. CDR3 in DNA: TGTGCCAGCAGAAGACAGGGGGCGAGTCAGCCCCAGCATTTT. Its protein product is CASRRQGASQPQHF.

This chain joins TRBV5-1 and TRBJ1-3; the D is unclear. The ends were cut back, 0 bases at V and 7 bases at J, with 11 bases in the middle. This CDR3 spans 14 amino acids. CDR1 is SGHRS, CDR2 YFSETQ, per germline. The CDR3 coding sequence is TGCGCCAGCAGCTTGGAAAGGACGGGGAACACCATATATTTT. Its protein is CASSLERTGNTIYF.

This clonotype was detected a few times. The CDR3 protein is CASSLGSGYNEQFF. DNA of the CDR3: TGTGCCAGCAGTTTGGGCTCAGGGTACAATGAGCAGTTCTTC. The gene calls are TRBV28 and TRBJ2-1; tentatively, D is TRBD1 (5 bases). The V end was cut by 3 bases, the J end by 4 bases, with 10 bases between. The CDR3 totals 14 residues. Per germline, CDR1 MDHEN and CDR2 SYDVKM.

This clonotype has just a few counts. The V and J genes are TRBV4-3 and TRBJ2-1; D possibly corresponds to TRBD1 (6 bases). Trimming stripped 0 bases from V and 3 bases from J, with 12 bases between. The CDR3 has 16 amino acids. CDR1 and CDR2 from the germline V gene are LGHNA and YSLEER. CDR3 DNA sequence: TGCGCCAGCAGCCAAGATTTAACAGGGAGCTACAATGAGCAGTTCTTC. It codes for CASSQDLTGSYNEQFF.

The genes are TRBV20-1 and TRBJ2-7; D perhaps matches TRBD1 (6 bases). Germline V gene sequence: CDR1 DFQATT, CDR2 SNEGSKA (reference sequence). This CDR3 contains 14 residues. V lost 5 bases and J lost 0, with 14 bases in between. The CDR3 DNA is TGCAGTGCTGGCCGGGACACCTACTCCTACGAGCAGTACTTC. It specifies CSAGRDTYSYEQYF.

CDR3 sequence: CSAREGGPRTEAFF. The DNA of the CDR3 is TGCAGTGCTAGAGAAGGGGGGCCGAGGACTGAAGCTTTCTTT. The chain recombines TRBV20-1 with TRBJ1-1; tentative D call: TRBD1 (6 bases). This CDR3 spans 14 amino acids. Germline CDR1 and CDR2: DFQATT and SNEGSKA (reference sequence). V lost 0 bases, J lost 5 bases, and 13 bases lay in between.

The chain couples TRBV15 to TRBJ2-5; no clear D. In germline, CDR1 is LNHNV, CDR2 YYDKDF (reference sequence). V dropped 3 bases and J dropped 5 bases, with 7 bases sitting between them. There are 12 residues in the CDR3. CDR3 loop: CATSSLLETQYF. Here the CDR3 DNA reads TGTGCCACCAGCAGCCTCCTGGAGACCCAGTACTTC.

This clonotype showed up many times. The J gene is TRBJ2-4, the V gene TRBV6-2 or TRBV6-3; TRBD2 agrees at 7 bases. CDR1 and CDR2 from the germline V gene are MNHEY and SVGEGT. V dropped 4 bases and J dropped 4; count of bases not matched to a gene: 19. This CDR3 contains 19 residues. CDR3 coding DNA: TGTGCCAGCAGTTCCCCCGGCACTAGCGCGGCCGGTAGAAAAAACATTCAGTACTTC. It encodes CASSSPGTSAAGRKNIQYF.

This clonotype was observed a few times. The V gene is TRBV20-1, the J gene TRBJ2-5; possible D gene TRBD2, 6 bases. The CDR3 loop spans 14 amino acids. Deletions cut 3 bases from V and 2 bases from J, with 13 bases between. Germline V gives CDR1 DFQATT, CDR2 SNEGSKA (reference sequence). In DNA form, the CDR3 reads TGCAGTGCTAGCACAGGAGGGCGACAAGAGACCCAGTACTTC. This translates into CSASTGGRQETQYF.

The V gene is TRBV6-2 or TRBV6-3, the J gene TRBJ2-5; D unresolved. The germline V and J ends were trimmed by 2 bases and 9 bases, with 13 bases remaining between them. There are 13 residues in the CDR3. CDR1 and CDR2 (germline): MNHEY, SVGEGT. CDR3 protein: CASSYPHLVPQYF. CDR3 nucleotide sequence: TGTGCCAGCAGTTACCCTCACCTCGTTCCCCAGTACTTC.

This clonotype was detected only once. This rearrangement joins TRBV20-1 to TRBJ2-3; D not certain. Trimming stripped 1 base from V and 6 bases from J, with 8 bases between. This CDR3 contains 12 residues. Looked up from germline, CDR1 is DFQATT and CDR2 is SNEGSKA (reference sequence). CDR3 protein: CSARAPTDTQYF. Here the CDR3 DNA reads TGCAGTGCTAGAGCCCCCACGGATACGCAGTATTTT.

The chain joins TRBV5-1 to TRBJ2-2; D uncertain. Trimming stripped 5 bases from V and 3 bases from J, with 8 bases between. The CDR3 runs 13 residues. CDR1 is SGHRS and CDR2 is YFSETQ in the germline V gene. The CDR3 sequence: CASRKSDTGELFF. CDR3 DNA sequence: TGCGCCAGCAGGAAGTCGGACACCGGGGAGCTGTTTTTT.

This sequence joins TRBV10-3 and TRBJ2-4; no firm D call. Germline loops: CDR1 ENHRY, CDR2 SYGVKD. V dropped 3 bases and J dropped 8 bases, with 17 bases sitting between them. There are 15 residues in the CDR3. The CDR3 sequence is CAISELKQPNDIQYF. CDR3 coding DNA: TGTGCCATCAGTGAATTAAAACAGCCGAACGACATTCAGTACTTC.

The chain employs TRBV10-3 and TRBJ1-5; unclear D gene. With 4 bases removed from V and 4 bases from J, the gap between germline ends came to 8 bases. The CDR3 length is 13 residues. From germline, CDR1 is ENHRY and CDR2 SYGVKD. DNA of the CDR3: TGTGCCATCAGTGGCGACCTAAATCAGCCCCAGCATTTT. Protein sequence: CAISGDLNQPQHF.

This clonotype has a handful of counts. The chain is built from TRBV6-2 or TRBV6-3 and TRBJ2-2; 10 nucleotides agree with TRBD1. With V trimmed by 6 bases and J by 7 bases, 17 bases remained unmatched. The CDR3 runs 18 residues. CDR1 is MNHEY, CDR2 SVGEGT, per germline. CDR3 sequence reads: CASRKARDRGGIGGELFF. CDR3 nucleotide sequence: TGTGCCAGCAGGAAGGCTCGGGACAGGGGAGGAATAGGCGGGGAGCTGTTTTTT.

In this sample, this clonotype turned up a few times. This sequence joins TRBV5-1 and TRBJ2-7; D gene ambiguous. The ends were cut back, 4 bases at V and 6 bases at J, with 8 bases in the middle. CDR3 size: 11 residues. The V gene's germline CDR1 is SGHRS and CDR2 YFSETQ. The CDR3 is CASSGSGEQYF. CDR3 bases: TGCGCCAGCAGCGGGTCGGGCGAGCAGTACTTC.

This clonotype was recorded a few times. CDR3 amino acids: CASSLLTDYEQYF. CDR3 nucleotides: TGCGCCAGCAGCTTGTTGACCGACTACGAGCAGTACTTC. The rearrangement uses TRBV5-1 and TRBJ2-7; D remains unclear. The germline gives CDR1 SGHRS, CDR2 YFSETQ. The V end was cut by 1 base, the J end by 3 bases, with 8 bases between. CDR3 size: 13 residues.

The table lists this clonotype with a few counts. A junction end diverges from the germline sequence, so it may reflect a read error. The rearrangement joins TRBV6-1 to TRBJ1-2; D is unresolved. This CDR3 is built from 12 residues. Germline CDR1 is MNHNS and CDR2 is SASEGT. Written as DNA, the CDR3 is TGTGCCAGCAGTGAATATGCCCTAGGAAGCCGTTTC. Encoded protein: CASSEYALGSRF.

This clonotype was found once. The rearrangement joins TRBV7-8 to TRBJ1-5, with D maybe TRBD1 (5 bases). The V end was cut by 2 bases, the J end by 2 bases, with 10 bases between. The CDR3 totals 15 residues. Germline V gives CDR1 SGHVS, CDR2 FQNEAQ. The CDR3 DNA reads as TGTGCCAGCAGCTTATCCAGGGCAGGCAATCAGCCCCAGCATTTT. Protein product: CASSLSRAGNQPQHF. Complete variable domain (other parts from reference TRBV7-8 and TRBJ1-5): GAGVSQSPRYKVAKRGQDVALRCDPISGHVSLFWYQQALGQGPEFLTYFQNEAQLDKSGLPSDRFFAERPEGSVSTLKIQRTQQEDSAVYLCASSLSRAGNQPQHFGDGTRLSIL.